The rows below give T cell receptor beta chains drawn from one sample of a study of blood T cell repertoires in COVID-19. TCRdb's copy holds only in-frame clones and misses some; the assay was immunoSEQ multiplex PCR. The sample has 60,000 to 75,000 clones; 70% to 90% are singletons. Sequencing was carried out using peripheral blood. These receptors were obtained from a human donor in a cohort sampled during active COVID-19. CDR3s include the opening cysteine and the closing phenylalanine or tryptophan. D genes are given only for firm matches. The size entry is marked missing in some rows and otherwise reads once, few, many or a size class.

j_call v_call d_call clone_size cdr3_aa cdr3_nt
TRBJ2-7 TRBV25-1 TRBD2 NA CASSESGGLAGRYEQYF TGTGCCAGCAGTGAATCCGGAGGGCTAGCGGGGAGGTACGAGCAGTACTTC
TRBJ1-4 TRBV30 TRBD1 NA CAWSSGGHEKLFF TGTGCCTGGAGTTCAGGGGGGCATGAAAAACTGTTTTTT
TRBJ2-1 TRBV23-1 NA few CASSQSFWQGSQFF TGCGCCAGCAGTCAATCGTTCTGGCAGGGATCCCAGTTCTTC
TRBJ1-1 TRBV9 TRBD1 few CASTEYSGQGREAFF TGTGCCAGCACCGAATATTCCGGACAGGGGCGTGAAGCTTTCTTT
TRBJ2-1 TRBV19 NA NA CASSRPSMDEQFF TGTGCCAGTAGTAGGCCTAGCATGGATGAGCAGTTCTTC
TRBJ2-2 TRBV29-1 TRBD2 NA CSAGLAANTGELFF TGCAGCGCCGGACTAGCGGCTAACACCGGGGAGCTGTTTTTT
TRBJ2-3 TRBV7-2 NA NA CASNPQTSTDTQYF TGTGCCAGCAACCCTCAAACAAGCACAGATACGCAGTATTTT
TRBJ2-3 TRBV7-9 NA NA CASSRERDTQYF TGTGCCAGCAGCAGGGAGCGGGATACGCAGTATTTT
TRBJ2-7 TRBV5-7 NA few CASTADTEQYF TGTGCCAGCACCGCGGACACCGAGCAGTACTTC
TRBJ2-1 TRBV9 NA NA CASSVEGANYNEQFF TGTGCCAGCAGCGTAGAAGGGGCGAACTACAATGAGCAGTTCTTC
TRBJ1-6 TRBV6-1 NA NA CASSEAGSSYNSPLHF TGTGCCAGCAGTGAAGCGGGGAGCTCCTATAATTCACCCCTCCACTTT
TRBJ1-2 TRBV12-3/TRBV12-4 NA once CASSMGQQGGYTF TGTGCCAGCAGTATGGGCCAGCAGGGTGGCTACACCTTC
TRBJ2-2 TRBV10-2 NA once CATGGPRGHTGELFF TGCGCCACCGGAGGTCCGCGGGGCCACACCGGGGAGCTGTTTTTT
TRBJ1-6 TRBV10-2 TRBD1 NA CASSRGQGAMGNSPLHF TGCGCCAGCAGCCGCGGACAGGGGGCCATGGGGAATTCACCCCTCCACTTT
TRBJ2-5 TRBV18 NA NA CASSTMTAQETQYF TGTGCCAGCTCAACCATGACAGCACAAGAGACCCAGTACTTC
TRBJ1-2 TRBV5-4 NA once CASSYGTTRAYGYTF TGTGCCAGCAGCTACGGGACAACCAGGGCCTATGGCTACACCTTC
TRBJ2-1 TRBV6-5 NA NA CASSYGGGDYNEQFF TGTGCCAGCAGTTACGGTGGGGGCGACTACAATGAGCAGTTCTTC
TRBJ2-7 TRBV18 TRBD2 NA CASSPPGTTPSYEQYF TGTGCCAGCTCACCACCGGGGACTACACCTTCCTACGAGCAGTACTTC
TRBJ2-7 TRBV5-1 NA NA CASGTHGGPYEQYF TGCGCCAGCGGTACCCACGGGGGACCCTACGAGCAGTACTTC
TRBJ1-4 TRBV25-1 TRBD1 NA CASSERRTGGSTNEKLFF TGTGCCAGCAGTGAACGCCGGACAGGGGGGTCAACTAATGAAAAACTGTTTTTT
TRBJ1-2 TRBV7-2 NA NA CASSLASYGYTF TGTGCCAGCAGCTTAGCCAGCTATGGCTACACCTTC
TRBJ2-7 TRBV3-1/TRBV3-2 NA NA CASSKATGPRGWEQYF TGTGCCAGCAGCAAAGCTACCGGGCCACGGGGTTGGGAGCAGTACTTC
TRBJ1-6 TRBV6-5 NA NA CASRTDSYNSPLHF TGTGCCAGCAGAACGGACAGCTATAATTCACCCCTCCACTTT
TRBJ2-1 TRBV13 TRBD1 NA CASSESGQGYNEQFF TGTGCCAGCAGCGAATCGGGACAGGGGTACAATGAGCAGTTCTTC
TRBJ2-1 TRBV3-1/TRBV3-2 NA NA CASSQVKGVSADEQFF TGTGCCAGCAGCCAAGTCAAAGGGGTCAGTGCCGATGAGCAGTTCTTC
TRBJ2-3 TRBV5-1 TRBD2 NA CASSSGLAGSTDTQYF TGCGCCAGCAGCTCCGGACTAGCGGGGAGCACAGATACGCAGTATTTT
TRBJ1-2 TRBV11-2 NA NA CASSLEGQNGYTF TGTGCCAGCAGCTTAGAGGGGCAGAATGGCTACACCTTC
TRBJ2-5 TRBV18 TRBD2 NA CASSPYRLAGIGETQYF TGTGCCAGCTCACCTTATCGCCTAGCGGGGATTGGAGAGACCCAGTACTTC
TRBJ1-1 TRBV7-9 NA NA CASSLEGRATEAFF TGTGCCAGCAGCTTAGAAGGCAGGGCCACTGAAGCTTTCTTT
TRBJ2-5 TRBV5-1 NA NA CASSPGQLNQETQYF TGCGCCAGCAGCCCGGGACAACTGAACCAAGAGACCCAGTACTTC
TRBJ1-2 TRBV5-1 NA NA CASSLDGYGYTF TGCGCCAGCAGCTTGGACGGGTATGGCTACACCTTC
TRBJ2-2 TRBV3-1/TRBV3-2 TRBD1 NA CASSQGQGSNTGELFF TGTGCCAGCAGCCAGGGACAGGGGTCCAACACCGGGGAGCTGTTTTTT
TRBJ2-5 TRBV11-2 TRBD1 NA CASSGTVQETQYF TGTGCCAGCAGCGGGACAGTTCAAGAGACCCAGTACTTC
TRBJ2-7 TRBV6-2/TRBV6-3 NA once CASSTSRVYYEQYF TGTGCCAGCAGTACTTCTCGCGTATATTACGAGCAGTACTTC
TRBJ2-7 TRBV5-1 TRBD2 NA CASSLGAGGTYEQYF TGCGCCAGCAGCTTGGGTGCGGGGGGGACCTACGAGCAGTACTTC
TRBJ2-7 TRBV14 TRBD1 NA CASSQEARGTKQYF TGTGCCAGCAGCCAAGAGGCCAGGGGGACAAAGCAGTACTTC
TRBJ2-3 TRBV5-1 NA NA CASSLAGESTDTQYF TGCGCCAGCAGCTTGGCGGGGGAGAGCACAGATACGCAGTATTTT
TRBJ2-7 TRBV3-1/TRBV3-2 TRBD2 NA CASSPPGLAGDYEQYF TGTGCCAGCAGCCCCCCGGGACTAGCGGGAGACTACGAGCAGTACTTC
TRBJ2-5 TRBV6-6 NA once CASSSTRRGYQETQYF TGTGCCAGCAGCTCCACCCGGCGGGGTTACCAAGAGACCCAGTACTTC
TRBJ2-7 TRBV5-6 TRBD1 few CASSLTGGYEQYF TGTGCCAGCAGCCTAACAGGGGGCTACGAGCAGTACTTC
TRBJ2-3 TRBV29-1 NA NA CSGLDLDTDTQYF TGCAGCGGTCTGGACTTAGACACAGATACGCAGTATTTT
TRBJ2-3 TRBV7-9 TRBD2 NA CASPGLASTDTQYF TGTGCCAGTCCGGGACTAGCGAGCACAGATACGCAGTATTTT
TRBJ2-7 TRBV27 TRBD1 medium-sized CASAPDRANSYEQYF TGTGCCAGCGCACCGGACAGGGCCAACTCCTACGAGCAGTACTTC
TRBJ1-4 TRBV9 NA NA CASSPRGWDEKLFF TGTGCCAGCAGCCCCCGGGGGTGGGATGAAAAACTGTTTTTT
TRBJ1-1 TRBV11-2 TRBD1 NA CASSLQGGRPEAFF TGTGCCAGCAGCTTACAGGGGGGAAGGCCTGAAGCTTTCTTT
TRBJ1-5 TRBV18 TRBD1 NA CASSAGQVNQPQHF TGTGCCAGCTCAGCAGGACAGGTGAATCAGCCCCAGCATTTT
TRBJ2-2 TRBV10-3 NA once CAISEATGELFF TGTGCCATCAGTGAAGCTACTGGGGAGCTGTTTTTT